This T cell receptor beta chain was captured in a study of blood T cell repertoires in COVID-19 (TCRdb year 2020). Regarding the study in general: Collaborator samples came from the United States, Italy and Spain and covered acute and convalescent phases of COVID-19. Where available, HLA class I and class II types were taken from metadata supplied by the sample provider and were not determined by assay-based typing. The material from the prospective study consisted of cDNA or gDNA derived from T cells, B-cell-depleted T cells, or PBMCs. The samples were drawn from two sources: the first 160 participants of the ongoing ImmuneRACE study, and over 1,000 subjects contributed by 6 global collaborators. The repertoires were released in a freely available public database intended as a resource for research on the immune response to SARS-CoV-2. The sample metadata nearly always contained a de-identified subject ID, COVID-19 status, age in years and sex. Deeply sampled blood TCRbeta repertoires from subjects exposed to, actively infected with, or recovered from COVID-19 were included in the dataset.

TCRbeta CDR3 regions were amplified from genomic DNA by means of the immunoSEQ Assay, a bias-controlled multiplex PCR. The authors' analysis ran thus. Nucleated cell counts per sample were estimated from amplification of reference gene primers within the assay. To quantify the absolute abundance of each unique TCRbeta CDR3 rearrangement, sequence reads were collapsed and filtered. Productive Simpson clonality was computed per sample as the square root of Simpson's diversity index over productive rearrangements. TCRdb's version of the immuneACCESS table is confined to in-frame rearrangements and falls short of the full clone set. An unresolved V gene accounts for under half of the shortfall where checked; the remainder is of unknown origin. V and J calls and clone size are given by that table; D and trimming were obtained from the DNA. The sample profile shows about 250,000 clones; approximately 88% of them were found once. The top ten clonotypes cover roughly 0.8% of the sample.

The germline V gene gives CDR1 as KGHSH and CDR2 as LQKENI. The CDR3 numbers 15 residues from cysteine through phenylalanine. The sequence is cut down to CDR3 DNA, 45 bases in frame from base 1. The junction shows trimming of 4 bases on V and 6 bases on J, and the gene matches do not reach 9 bases of it. The collaborating institutions used their own protocols to collect whole blood in K2EDTA tubes. For TCRbeta analysis, collaborator samples were shipped as frozen whole blood, as isolated PBMCs, or as DNA extracted from either sample type. Paper-wide results and their limitations: The amount of clinical and demographic metadata varied by source and participant and was provided uncurated.

With regard to this clone: It has no known antigen specificity. The sample holds no much larger clone one base away, and base qualities are not on file.

The rearrangement joined TRBV18 to TRBJ1-2, with 9 middle bases fitting TRBD1. Sequencing was done on a sample of peripheral blood. This TCR was sampled from a woman aged 25 to 39 with acute or convalescent COVID-19. The DNA sequence is as follows: TGTGCCAGCTCACAAAAACAGGGGGCGGCCCATGGCTACACCTTC. It specifies CASSQKQGAAHGYTF. Full variable domain (CDR3 extended with the reference TRBV18 and TRBJ1-2 proteins): NAGVMQNPRHLVRRRGQEARLRCSPMKGHSHVYWYRQLPEEGLKFMVYLQKENIIDESGMPKERFSAEFPKEGPSILRIQQVVRGDSAAYFCASSQKQGAAHGYTFGSGTRLTVV.